This T cell receptor beta chain was identified during a study of cytomegalovirus exposure and HLA in healthy donors. It was with 60 Vbeta and 13 Jbeta primers that the PCR ran. Using immunoSEQ multiplex PCR, the repertoire was profiled, and TCRdb retains in-frame clones only, with some absent. The repertoire consists of under 150,000 clones, with around four fifths occurring once and the leading ten covering about 1%. CDR3 length: 14 residues. CDR1 SNHLY and CDR2 FYNNEI come from the germline V gene. The V and J ends lost 4 bases and 6 bases, in that order; junction bases with no gene match: 3. Whole-study results and caveats: An analysis that was carried out later associated fewer than 20,000 TCR beta sequences with HLA alleles at 0.05 false discovery rate. About 90% or about 30% of the time was how often most TCR beta V segments were productive, according to an earlier analysis. There were a few CMV-associated chains whose specificity for CMV antigens was confirmed in vitro. A later analysis linked a missense variant in DCLRE1C to the trimming of TCR beta V and J genes.

About this clone itself: Its antigen is still unknown.

This chain joins TRBV2 and TRBJ2-1; 10 bases map to TRBD2. The sample was PBMCs. The sequence came from a boy younger than 18 in good health and CMV-seronegative. In DNA form, the CDR3 reads TGTGCCAGCAGTGGGACTAGCGGATTCAATGAGCAGTTCTTC. Protein product: CASSGTSGFNEQFF.